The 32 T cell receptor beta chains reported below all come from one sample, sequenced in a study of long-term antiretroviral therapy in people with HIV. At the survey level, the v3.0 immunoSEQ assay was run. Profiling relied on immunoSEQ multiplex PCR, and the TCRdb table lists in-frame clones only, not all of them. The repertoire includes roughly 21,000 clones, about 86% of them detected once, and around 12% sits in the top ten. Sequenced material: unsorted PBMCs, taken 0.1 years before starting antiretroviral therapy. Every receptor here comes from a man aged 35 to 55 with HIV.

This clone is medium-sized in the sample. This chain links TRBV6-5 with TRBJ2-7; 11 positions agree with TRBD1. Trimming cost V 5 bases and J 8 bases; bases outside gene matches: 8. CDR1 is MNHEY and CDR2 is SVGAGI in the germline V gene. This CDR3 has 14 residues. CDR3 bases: TGTGCCAGCAGTCTTGTAGGACAGGGGGCGAAGCAGTACTTC. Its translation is CASSLVGQGAKQYF.

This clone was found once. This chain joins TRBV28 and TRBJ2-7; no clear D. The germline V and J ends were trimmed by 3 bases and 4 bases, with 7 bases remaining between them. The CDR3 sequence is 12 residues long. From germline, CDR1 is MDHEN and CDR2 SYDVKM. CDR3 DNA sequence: TGTGCCAGCAGTTTCCGGCCTTACGAGCAGTACTTC. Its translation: CASSFRPYEQYF. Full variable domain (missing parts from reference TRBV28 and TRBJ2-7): DVKVTQSSRYLVKRTGEKVFLECVQDMDHENMFWYRQDPGLGLRLIYFSYDVKMKEKGDIPEGYSVSREKKERFSLILESASTNQTSMYLCASSFRPYEQYFGPGTRLTVT.

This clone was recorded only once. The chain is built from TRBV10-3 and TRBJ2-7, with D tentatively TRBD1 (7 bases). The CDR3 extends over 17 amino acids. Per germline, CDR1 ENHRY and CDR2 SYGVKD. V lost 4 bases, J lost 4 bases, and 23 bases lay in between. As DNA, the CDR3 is TGTGCCATCAGTGCAGGCTCCCCCGGGACAGCGGGTTACGAGCAGTACTTC. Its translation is CAISAGSPGTAGYEQYF.

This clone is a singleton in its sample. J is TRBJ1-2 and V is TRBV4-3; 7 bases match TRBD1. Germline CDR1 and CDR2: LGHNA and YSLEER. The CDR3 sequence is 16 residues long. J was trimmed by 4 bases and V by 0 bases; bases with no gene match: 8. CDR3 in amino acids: CASSQDLTGAPYGYTF. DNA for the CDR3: TGCGCCAGCAGCCAAGATCTAACAGGGGCCCCCTATGGCTACACCTTC.

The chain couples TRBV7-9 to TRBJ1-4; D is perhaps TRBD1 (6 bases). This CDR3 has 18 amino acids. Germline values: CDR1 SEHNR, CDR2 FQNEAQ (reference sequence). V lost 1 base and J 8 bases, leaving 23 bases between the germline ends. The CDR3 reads CASSLDPGRGGSSEKLFF. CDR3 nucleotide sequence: TGTGCCAGCAGCTTAGATCCAGGCAGGGGAGGAAGTAGCGAAAAACTGTTTTTT.

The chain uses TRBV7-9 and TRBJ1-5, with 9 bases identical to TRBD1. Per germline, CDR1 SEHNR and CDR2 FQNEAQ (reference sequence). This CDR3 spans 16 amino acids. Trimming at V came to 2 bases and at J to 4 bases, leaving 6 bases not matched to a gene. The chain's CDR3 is CASSLWEGQGNQPQHF. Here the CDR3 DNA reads TGTGCCAGCAGCTTATGGGAGGGACAGGGAAATCAGCCCCAGCATTTT.

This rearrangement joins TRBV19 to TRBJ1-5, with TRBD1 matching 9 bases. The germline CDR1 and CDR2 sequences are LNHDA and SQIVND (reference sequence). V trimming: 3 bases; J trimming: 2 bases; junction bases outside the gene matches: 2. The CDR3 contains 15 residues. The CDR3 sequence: CASSIRDRGNQPQHF. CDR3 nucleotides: TGTGCCAGTAGTATCCGGGACAGGGGCAATCAGCCCCAGCATTTT.

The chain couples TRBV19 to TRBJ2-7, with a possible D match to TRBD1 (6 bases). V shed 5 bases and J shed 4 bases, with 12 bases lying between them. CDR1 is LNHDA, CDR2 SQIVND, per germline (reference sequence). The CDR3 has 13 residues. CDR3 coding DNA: TGTGCCAGTAGTGCTCGGACAGTGTACGAGCAGTACTTC. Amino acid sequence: CASSARTVYEQYF.

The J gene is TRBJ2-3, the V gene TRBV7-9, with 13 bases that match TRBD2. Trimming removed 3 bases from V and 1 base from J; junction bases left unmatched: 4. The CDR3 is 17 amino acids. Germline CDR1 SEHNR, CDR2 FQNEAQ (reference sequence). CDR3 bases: TGTGCCAGCAGCTTCGGACTAGCGGGAGCCCGCACAGATACGCAGTATTTT. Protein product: CASSFGLAGARTDTQYF.

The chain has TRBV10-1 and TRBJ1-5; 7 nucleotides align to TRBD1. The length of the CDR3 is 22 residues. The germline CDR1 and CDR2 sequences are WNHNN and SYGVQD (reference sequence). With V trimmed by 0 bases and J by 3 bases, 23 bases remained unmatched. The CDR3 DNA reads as TGCGCCAGCAGTGAGTCTGGGGACTGGGGACCTAAGGGGGGACAGTCCAATCAGCCCCAGCATTTT. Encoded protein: CASSESGDWGPKGGQSNQPQHF.

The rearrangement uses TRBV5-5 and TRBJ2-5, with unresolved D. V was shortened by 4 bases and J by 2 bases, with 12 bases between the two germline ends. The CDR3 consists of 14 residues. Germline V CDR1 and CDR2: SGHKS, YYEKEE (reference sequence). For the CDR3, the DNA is TGTGCCAGCAGCCCCGACCCCGTACAAGAGACCCAGTACTTC. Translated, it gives CASSPDPVQETQYF.

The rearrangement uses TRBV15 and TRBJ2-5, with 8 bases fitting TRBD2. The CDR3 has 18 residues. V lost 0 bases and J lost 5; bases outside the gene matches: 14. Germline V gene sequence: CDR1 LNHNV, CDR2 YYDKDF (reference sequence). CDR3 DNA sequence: TGTGCCACCAGCAGAGAACCATTTATGACGGGAGGGCCCGAGACCCAGTACTTC. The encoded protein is CATSREPFMTGGPETQYF. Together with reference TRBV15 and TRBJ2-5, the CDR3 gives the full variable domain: DAMVIQNPRYQVTQFGKPVTLSCSQTLNHNVMYWYQQKSSQAPKLLFHYYDKDFNNEADTPDNFQSRRPNTSFCFLDIRSPGLGDTAMYLCATSREPFMTGGPETQYFGPGTRLLVL.

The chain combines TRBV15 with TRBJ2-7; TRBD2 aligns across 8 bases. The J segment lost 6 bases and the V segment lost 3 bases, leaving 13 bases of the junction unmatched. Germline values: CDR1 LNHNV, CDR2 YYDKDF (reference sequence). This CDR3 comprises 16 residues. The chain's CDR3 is CATSSSLRTSRGEQYF. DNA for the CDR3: TGTGCCACCAGCAGTTCTCTAAGGACTAGCCGTGGCGAGCAGTACTTC.

CDR3 residues: CASHLGQMNTEAFF. The DNA for the CDR3 is TGTGCCAGCCATCTGGGACAGATGAACACTGAAGCTTTCTTT. The chain has TRBV2 and TRBJ1-1, with 7 bases matching TRBD1. The CDR3 length is 14 residues. V lost 8 bases to trimming and J lost 0 bases; unmatched junction nucleotides: 6. Germline V gene lookup returns CDR1 SNHLY and CDR2 FYNNEI.

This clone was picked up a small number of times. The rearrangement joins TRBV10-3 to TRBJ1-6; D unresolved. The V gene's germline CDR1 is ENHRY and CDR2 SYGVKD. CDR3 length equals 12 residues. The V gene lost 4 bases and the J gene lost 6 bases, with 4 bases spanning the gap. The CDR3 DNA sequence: TGTGCCATCAGTGGGGGTAATTCACCCCTCCACTTT. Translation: CAISGGNSPLHF.

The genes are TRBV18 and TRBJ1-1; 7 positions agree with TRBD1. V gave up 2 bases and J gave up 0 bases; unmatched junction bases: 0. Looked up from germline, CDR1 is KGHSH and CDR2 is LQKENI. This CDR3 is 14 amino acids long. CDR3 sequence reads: CASSPDRVNTEAFF. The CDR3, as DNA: TGTGCCAGCTCACCAGACAGGGTGAACACTGAAGCTTTCTTT.

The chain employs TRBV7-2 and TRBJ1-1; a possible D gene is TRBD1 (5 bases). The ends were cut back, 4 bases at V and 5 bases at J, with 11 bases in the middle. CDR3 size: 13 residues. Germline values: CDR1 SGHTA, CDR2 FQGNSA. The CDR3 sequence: CASSSLRGTEAFF. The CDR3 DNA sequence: TGTGCCAGCAGCTCCCTAAGGGGTACTGAAGCTTTCTTT.

This CDR3 reads CASSVEGRPPNGYTF. As DNA, the CDR3 is TGTGCCAGCAGCGTAGAAGGTCGACCCCCAAATGGCTACACCTTC. The chain recombines TRBV9 with TRBJ1-2; D unclear. V gave up 0 bases and J gave up 6 bases, with 15 bases separating them. Germline-derived CDR1 and CDR2 are SGDLS and YYNGEE. The CDR3 is made up of 15 amino acids.

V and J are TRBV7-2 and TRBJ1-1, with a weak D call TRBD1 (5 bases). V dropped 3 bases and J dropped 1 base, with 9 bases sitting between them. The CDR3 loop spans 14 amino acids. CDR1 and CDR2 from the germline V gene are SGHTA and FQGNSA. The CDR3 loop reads CASSFGTGNTEAFF. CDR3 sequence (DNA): TGTGCCAGCAGCTTTGGGACGGGGAACACTGAAGCTTTCTTT.

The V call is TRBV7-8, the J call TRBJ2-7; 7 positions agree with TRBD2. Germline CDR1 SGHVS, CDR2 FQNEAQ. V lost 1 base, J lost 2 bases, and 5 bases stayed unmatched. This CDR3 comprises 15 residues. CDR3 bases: TGTGCCAGCAGCTTAGAGGGCGGACTAGCCTACGAGCAGTACTTC. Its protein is CASSLEGGLAYEQYF.

CDR3 DNA sequence: TGCGCCAGCAGCCAAGATGGTACTAGCGGAATTAGCACAGATACGCAGTATTTT. It specifies CASSQDGTSGISTDTQYF. The chain recombines TRBV4-3 with TRBJ2-3, with TRBD2 identical over 8 bases. The CDR3 loop spans 18 amino acids. With 0 bases clipped from V and 0 bases from J, the junction kept 8 bases outside the gene matches. Per germline, CDR1 LGHNA and CDR2 YSLEER.

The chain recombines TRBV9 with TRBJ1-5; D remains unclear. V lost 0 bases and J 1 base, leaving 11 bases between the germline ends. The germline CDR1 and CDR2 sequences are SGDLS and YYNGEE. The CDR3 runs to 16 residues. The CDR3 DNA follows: TGTGCCAGCAGCGTAGGTCGAGGCCACAGCAATCAGCCCCAGCATTTT. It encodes CASSVGRGHSNQPQHF. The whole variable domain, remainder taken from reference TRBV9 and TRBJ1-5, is DSGVTQTPKHLITATGQRVTLRCSPRSGDLSVYWYQQSLDQGLQFLIQYYNGEERAKGNILERFSAQQFPDLHSELNLSSLELGDSALYFCASSVGRGHSNQPQHFGDGTRLSIL.

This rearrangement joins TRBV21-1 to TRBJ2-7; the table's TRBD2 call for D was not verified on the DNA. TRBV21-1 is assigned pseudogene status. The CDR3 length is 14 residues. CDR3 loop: CASSSRRRDYEQYF. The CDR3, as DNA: TGTGCCAGCAGCTCGCGAAGGAGGGACTACGAGCAGTACTTC.

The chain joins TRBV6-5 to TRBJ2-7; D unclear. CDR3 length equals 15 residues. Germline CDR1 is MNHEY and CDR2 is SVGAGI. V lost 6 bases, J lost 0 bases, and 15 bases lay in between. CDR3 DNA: TGTGCCAGCAGAAACGGACCGACGGCCTCCTACGAGCAGTACTTC. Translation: CASRNGPTASYEQYF.

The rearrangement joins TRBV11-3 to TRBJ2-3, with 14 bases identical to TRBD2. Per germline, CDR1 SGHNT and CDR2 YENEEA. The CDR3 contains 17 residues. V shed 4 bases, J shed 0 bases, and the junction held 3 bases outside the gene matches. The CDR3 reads CASSWGLAGASTDTQYF. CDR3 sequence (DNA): TGTGCCAGCAGCTGGGGACTAGCGGGGGCGAGCACAGATACGCAGTATTTT.

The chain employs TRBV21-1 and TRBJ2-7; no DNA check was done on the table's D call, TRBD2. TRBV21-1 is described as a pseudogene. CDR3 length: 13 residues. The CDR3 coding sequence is TGTGCCAGCAGCGCAACGACTTGCTGCGAGCAGTACTTC. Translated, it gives CASSATTCCEQYF.

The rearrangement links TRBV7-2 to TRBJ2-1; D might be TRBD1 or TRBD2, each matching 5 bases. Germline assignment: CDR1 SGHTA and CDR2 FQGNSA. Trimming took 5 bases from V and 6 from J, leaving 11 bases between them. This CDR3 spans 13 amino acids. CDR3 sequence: CASSPGTSNEQFF. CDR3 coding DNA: TGTGCCAGCAGCCCGGGGACCAGCAATGAGCAGTTCTTC.

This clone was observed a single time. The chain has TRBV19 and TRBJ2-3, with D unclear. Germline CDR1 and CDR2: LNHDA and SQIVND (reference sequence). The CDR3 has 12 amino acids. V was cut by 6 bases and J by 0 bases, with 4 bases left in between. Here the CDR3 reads CASRQSTDTQYF. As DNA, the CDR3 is TGTGCCAGTAGGCAGAGCACAGATACGCAGTATTTT.

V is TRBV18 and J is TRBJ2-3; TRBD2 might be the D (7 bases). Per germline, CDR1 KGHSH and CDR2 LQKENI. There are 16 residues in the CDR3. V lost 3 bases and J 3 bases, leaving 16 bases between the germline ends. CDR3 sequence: CASSPPLGGQTDTQYF. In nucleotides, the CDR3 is TGTGCCAGCTCACCCCCCTTGGGGGGGCAGACAGATACGCAGTATTTT.

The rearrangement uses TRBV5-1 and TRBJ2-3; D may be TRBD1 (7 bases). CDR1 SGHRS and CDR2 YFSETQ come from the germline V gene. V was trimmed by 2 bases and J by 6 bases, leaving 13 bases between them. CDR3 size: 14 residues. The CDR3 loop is CASSFQTGRDTQYF. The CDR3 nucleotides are TGCGCCAGCAGCTTCCAGACAGGGAGGGATACGCAGTATTTT.

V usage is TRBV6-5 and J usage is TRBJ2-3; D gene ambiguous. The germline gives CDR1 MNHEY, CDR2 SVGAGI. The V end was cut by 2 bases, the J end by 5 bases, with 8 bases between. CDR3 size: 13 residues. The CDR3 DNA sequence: TGTGCCAGCAGTTACACGCCCCGAGATACGCAGTATTTT. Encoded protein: CASSYTPRDTQYF.

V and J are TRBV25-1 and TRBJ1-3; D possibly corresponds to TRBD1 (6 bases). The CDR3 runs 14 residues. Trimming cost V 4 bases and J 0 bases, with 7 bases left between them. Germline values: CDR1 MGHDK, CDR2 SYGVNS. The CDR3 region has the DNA TGTGCCAGCAGTGGGACAGCCTCTGGAAACACCATATATTTT. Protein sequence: CASSGTASGNTIYF.